Following are 6 T cell receptor beta chains from one sample sequenced in a study of blood T cell repertoires in COVID-19. The table came from immunoSEQ multiplex PCR; TCRdb's copy has only in-frame clones and leaves some out. The sample lists over 35,000 clones; about 82% were seen once. Sequencing was performed on peripheral blood. The source is a human donor in a cohort sampled during active COVID-19.

V and J are TRBV12-3 or TRBV12-4 and TRBJ1-2; the D gene is possibly TRBD1 (6 bases). V was trimmed by 7 bases and J by 4 bases, leaving 13 bases between them. The CDR3 length is 13 residues. This CDR3 is CASTTDRFYGYTF. The CDR3 region has the DNA TGTGCCAGCACCACGGACAGATTCTATGGCTACACCTTC.

This clone showed up just once. The V call is TRBV5-1, the J call TRBJ1-2, with D unclear. Germline CDR1 and CDR2: SGHRS and YFSETQ. The CDR3 is made up of 13 amino acids. The V gene lost 0 bases and the J gene lost 1 base, with 4 bases spanning the gap. Here the CDR3 reads CASSLAFNYGYTF. The CDR3, as DNA: TGCGCCAGCAGCTTGGCTTTTAACTATGGCTACACCTTC.

This chain uses TRBV6-5 with TRBJ2-3; 7 nucleotides align to TRBD1. CDR3 length: 15 amino acids. V was pared by 2 bases and J by 4 bases, with 6 bases of the junction left unmatched. CDR1 MNHEY and CDR2 SVGAGI come from the germline V gene. The CDR3 DNA is TGTGCCAGCAGTTACCAGGGTCAGGGGGCAGATACGCAGTATTTT. Residues: CASSYQGQGADTQYF.

This rearrangement joins TRBV6-2 or TRBV6-3 to TRBJ1-2, with 7 bases fitting TRBD1. Per germline, CDR1 MNHEY and CDR2 SVGEGT. The V and J ends lost 2 bases and 7 bases, in that order; junction bases with no gene match: 13. This CDR3 has 16 residues. CDR3 sequence reads: CASSYDPSTGVRGYTF. As DNA, the CDR3 is TGTGCCAGCAGTTACGATCCCTCTACAGGGGTTCGTGGCTACACCTTC.

This clone was counted between two and nine times. This chain uses TRBV3-1 (or the pseudogene TRBV3-2) with TRBJ2-7; tentatively, D is TRBD2 (5 bases). The CDR3 runs 13 residues. The germline V and J ends were trimmed by 1 base and 5 bases, with 9 bases remaining between them. CDR1 and CDR2 from the germline V gene are LGHDT and YNNKEL (reference sequence). The CDR3 nucleotides read TGTGCCAGCAGCCAAGCGGGAATTAACGAGCAGTACTTC. Its translation is CASSQAGINEQYF.

V gene TRBV2 combines with J gene TRBJ2-2, with D possibly being TRBD1 (6 bases). CDR3 length: 17 amino acids. The V and J ends lost 4 bases and 4 bases respectively, with 19 bases between them. CDR1 is SNHLY, CDR2 FYNNEI, per germline. Here the CDR3 DNA reads TGTGCCAGCAGTGTGGTTTCAGGGACACTCCGCACCGGGGAGCTGTTTTTT. Residues: CASSVVSGTLRTGELFF.